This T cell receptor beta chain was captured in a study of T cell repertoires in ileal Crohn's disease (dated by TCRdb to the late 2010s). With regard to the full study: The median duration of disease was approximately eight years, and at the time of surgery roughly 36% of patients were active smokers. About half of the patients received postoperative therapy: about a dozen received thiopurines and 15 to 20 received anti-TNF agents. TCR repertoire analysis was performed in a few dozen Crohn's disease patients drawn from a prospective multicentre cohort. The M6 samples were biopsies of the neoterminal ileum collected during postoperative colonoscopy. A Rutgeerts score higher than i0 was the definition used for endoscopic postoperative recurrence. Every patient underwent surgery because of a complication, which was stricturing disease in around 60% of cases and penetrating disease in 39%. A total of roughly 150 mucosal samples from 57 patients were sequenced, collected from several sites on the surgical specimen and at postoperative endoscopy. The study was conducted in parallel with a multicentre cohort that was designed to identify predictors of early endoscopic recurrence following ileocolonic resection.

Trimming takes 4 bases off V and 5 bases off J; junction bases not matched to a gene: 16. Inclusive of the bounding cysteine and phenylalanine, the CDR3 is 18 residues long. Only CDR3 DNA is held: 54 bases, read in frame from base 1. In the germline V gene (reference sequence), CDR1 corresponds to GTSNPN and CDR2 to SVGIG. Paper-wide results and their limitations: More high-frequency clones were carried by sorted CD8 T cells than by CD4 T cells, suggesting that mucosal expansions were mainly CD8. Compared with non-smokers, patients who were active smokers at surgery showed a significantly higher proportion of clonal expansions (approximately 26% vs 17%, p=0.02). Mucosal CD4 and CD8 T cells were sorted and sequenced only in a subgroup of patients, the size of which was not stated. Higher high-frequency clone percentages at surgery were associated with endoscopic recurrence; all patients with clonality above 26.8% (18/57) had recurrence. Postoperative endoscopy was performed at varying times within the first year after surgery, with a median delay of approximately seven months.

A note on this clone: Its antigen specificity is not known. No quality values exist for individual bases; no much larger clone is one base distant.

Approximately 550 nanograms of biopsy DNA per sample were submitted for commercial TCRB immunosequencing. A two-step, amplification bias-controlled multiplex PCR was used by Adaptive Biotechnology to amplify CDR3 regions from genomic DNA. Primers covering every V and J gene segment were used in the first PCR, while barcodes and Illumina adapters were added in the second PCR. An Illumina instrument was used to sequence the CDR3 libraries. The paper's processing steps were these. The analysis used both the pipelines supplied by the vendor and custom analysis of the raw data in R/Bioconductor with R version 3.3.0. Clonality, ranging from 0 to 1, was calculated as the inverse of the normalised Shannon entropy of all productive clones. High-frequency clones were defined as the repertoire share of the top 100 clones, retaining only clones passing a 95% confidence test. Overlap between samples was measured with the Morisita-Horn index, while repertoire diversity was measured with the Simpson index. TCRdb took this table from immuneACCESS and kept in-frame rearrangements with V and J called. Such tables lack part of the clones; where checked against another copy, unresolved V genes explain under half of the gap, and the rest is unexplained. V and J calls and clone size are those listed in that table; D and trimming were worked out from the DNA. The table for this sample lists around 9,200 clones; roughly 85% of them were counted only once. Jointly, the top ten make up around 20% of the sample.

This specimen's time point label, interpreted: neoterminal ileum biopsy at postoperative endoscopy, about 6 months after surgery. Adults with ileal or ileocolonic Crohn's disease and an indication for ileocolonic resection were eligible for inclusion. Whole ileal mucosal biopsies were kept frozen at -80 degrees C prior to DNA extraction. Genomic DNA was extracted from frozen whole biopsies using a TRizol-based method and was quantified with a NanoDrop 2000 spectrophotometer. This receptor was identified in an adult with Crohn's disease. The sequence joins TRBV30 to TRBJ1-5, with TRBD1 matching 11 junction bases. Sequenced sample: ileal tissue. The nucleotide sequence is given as TGTGCCTGGAAGAAACCGGGACAGGGGGTTGTAGGGCATCAGCCCCAGCATTTT. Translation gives CAWKKPGQGVVGHQPQHF.